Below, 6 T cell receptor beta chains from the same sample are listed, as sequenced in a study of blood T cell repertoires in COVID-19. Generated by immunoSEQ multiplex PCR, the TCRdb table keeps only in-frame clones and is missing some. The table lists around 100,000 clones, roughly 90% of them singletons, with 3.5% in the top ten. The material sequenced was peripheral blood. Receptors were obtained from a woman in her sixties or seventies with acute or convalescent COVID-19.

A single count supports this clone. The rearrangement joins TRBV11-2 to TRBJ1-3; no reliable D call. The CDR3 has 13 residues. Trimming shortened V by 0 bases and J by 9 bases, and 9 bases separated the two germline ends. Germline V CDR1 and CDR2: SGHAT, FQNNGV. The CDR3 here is CASSLEARGTIYF. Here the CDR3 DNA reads TGTGCCAGCAGCTTAGAGGCCCGGGGCACCATATATTTT.

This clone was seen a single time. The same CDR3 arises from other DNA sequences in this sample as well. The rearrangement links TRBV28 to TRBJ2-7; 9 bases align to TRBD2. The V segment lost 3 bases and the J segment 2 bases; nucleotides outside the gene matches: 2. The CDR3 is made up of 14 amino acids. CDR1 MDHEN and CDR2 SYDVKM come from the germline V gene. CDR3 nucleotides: TGTGCCAGCAGTTTGTTAGCGGGAGCCTACGAGCAGTACTTC. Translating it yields CASSLLAGAYEQYF.

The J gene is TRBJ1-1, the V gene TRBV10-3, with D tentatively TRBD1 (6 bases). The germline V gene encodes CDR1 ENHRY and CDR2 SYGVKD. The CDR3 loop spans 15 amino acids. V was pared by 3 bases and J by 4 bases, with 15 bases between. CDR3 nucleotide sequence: TGTGCCATCAGTGACCCCGGGACACGGAGCACTGAAGCTTTCTTT. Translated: CAISDPGTRSTEAFF.

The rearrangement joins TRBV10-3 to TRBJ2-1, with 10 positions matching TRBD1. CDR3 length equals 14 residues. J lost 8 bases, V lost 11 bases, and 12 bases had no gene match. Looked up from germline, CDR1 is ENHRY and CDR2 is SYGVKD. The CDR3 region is CAAATGGAPDEQFF. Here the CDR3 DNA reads TGTGCCGCCGCGACAGGGGGCGCCCCGGATGAGCAGTTCTTC.

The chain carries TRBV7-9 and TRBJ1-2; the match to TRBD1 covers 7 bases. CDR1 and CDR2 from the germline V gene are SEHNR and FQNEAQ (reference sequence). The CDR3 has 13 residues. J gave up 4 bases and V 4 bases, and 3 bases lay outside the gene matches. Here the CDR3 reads CASSSRTGYGYTF. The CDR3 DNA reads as TGTGCCAGCAGCTCTCGGACAGGCTATGGCTACACCTTC.

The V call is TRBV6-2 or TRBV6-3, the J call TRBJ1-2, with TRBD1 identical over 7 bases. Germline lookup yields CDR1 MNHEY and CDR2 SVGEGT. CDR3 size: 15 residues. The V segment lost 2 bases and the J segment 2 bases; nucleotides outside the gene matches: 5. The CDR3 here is CASSYLGGGNYGYTF. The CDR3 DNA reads TGTGCCAGCAGTTACCTTGGAGGGGGCAACTATGGCTACACCTTC.